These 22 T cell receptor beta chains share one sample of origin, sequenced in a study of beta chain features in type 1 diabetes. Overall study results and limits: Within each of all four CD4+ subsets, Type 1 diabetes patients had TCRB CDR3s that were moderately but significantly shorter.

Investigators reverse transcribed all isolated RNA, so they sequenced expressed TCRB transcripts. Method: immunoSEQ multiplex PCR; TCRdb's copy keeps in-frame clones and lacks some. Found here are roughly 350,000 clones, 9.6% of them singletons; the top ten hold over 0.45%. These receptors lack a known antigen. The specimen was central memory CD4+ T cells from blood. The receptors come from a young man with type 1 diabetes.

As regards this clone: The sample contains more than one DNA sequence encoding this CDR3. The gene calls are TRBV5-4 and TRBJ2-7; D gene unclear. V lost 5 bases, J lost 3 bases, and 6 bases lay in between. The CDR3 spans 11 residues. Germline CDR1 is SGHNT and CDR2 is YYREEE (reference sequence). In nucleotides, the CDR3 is TGTGCCAGCAGTTGGGGCTACGAGCAGTACTTC. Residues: CASSWGYEQYF.

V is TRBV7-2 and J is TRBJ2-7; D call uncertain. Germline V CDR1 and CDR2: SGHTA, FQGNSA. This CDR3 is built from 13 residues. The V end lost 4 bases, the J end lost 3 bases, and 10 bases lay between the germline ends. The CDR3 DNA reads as TGTGCCAGCAGCTATAGACACCTCTACGAGCAGTACTTC. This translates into CASSYRHLYEQYF. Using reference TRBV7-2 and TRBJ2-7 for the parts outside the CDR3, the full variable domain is GAGVSQSPSNKVTEKGKDVELRCDPISGHTALYWYRQSLGQGLEFLIYFQGNSAPDKSGLPSDRFSAERTGGSVSTLTIQRTQQEDSAVYLCASSYRHLYEQYFGPGTRLTVT.

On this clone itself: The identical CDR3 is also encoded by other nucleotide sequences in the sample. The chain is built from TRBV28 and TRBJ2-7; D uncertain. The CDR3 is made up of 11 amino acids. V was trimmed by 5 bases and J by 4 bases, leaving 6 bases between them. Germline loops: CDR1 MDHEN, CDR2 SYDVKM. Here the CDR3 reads CASSPRYEQYF. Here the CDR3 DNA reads TGTGCCAGCAGTCCCAGATACGAGCAGTACTTC.

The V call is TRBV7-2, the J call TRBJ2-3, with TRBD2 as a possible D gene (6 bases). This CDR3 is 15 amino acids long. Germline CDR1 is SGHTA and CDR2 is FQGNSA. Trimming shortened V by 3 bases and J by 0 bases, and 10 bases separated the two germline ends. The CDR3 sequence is CASSLWRDSTDTQYF. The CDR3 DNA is TGTGCCAGCAGCTTGTGGCGGGATAGCACAGATACGCAGTATTTT.

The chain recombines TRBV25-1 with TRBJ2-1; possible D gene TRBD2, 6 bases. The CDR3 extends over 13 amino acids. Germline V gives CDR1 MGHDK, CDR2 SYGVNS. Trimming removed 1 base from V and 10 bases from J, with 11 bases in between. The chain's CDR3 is CASSESPRGEQFF. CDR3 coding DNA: TGTGCCAGCAGTGAATCCCCCCGGGGGGAGCAGTTCTTC.

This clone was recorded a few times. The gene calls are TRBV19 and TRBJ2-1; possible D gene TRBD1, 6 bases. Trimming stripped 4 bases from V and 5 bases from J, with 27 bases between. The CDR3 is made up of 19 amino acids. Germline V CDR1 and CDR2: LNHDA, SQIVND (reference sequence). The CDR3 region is CASSTYQLIRDNGNNEQFF. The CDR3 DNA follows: TGTGCCAGTAGTACCTACCAACTAATAAGGGACAACGGGAACAATGAGCAGTTCTTC.

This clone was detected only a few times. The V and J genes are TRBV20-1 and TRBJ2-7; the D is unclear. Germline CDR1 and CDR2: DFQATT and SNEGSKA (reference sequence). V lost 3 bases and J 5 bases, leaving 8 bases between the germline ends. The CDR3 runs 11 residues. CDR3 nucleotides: TGCAGTGCTAGGGGAAAAAACGAGCAGTACTTC. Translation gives CSARGKNEQYF.

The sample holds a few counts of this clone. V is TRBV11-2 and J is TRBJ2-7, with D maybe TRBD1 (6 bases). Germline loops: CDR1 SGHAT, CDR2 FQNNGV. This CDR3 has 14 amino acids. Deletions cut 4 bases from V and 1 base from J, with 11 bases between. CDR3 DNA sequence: TGTGCCAGCAGCTCCGGACAGTTATCCTACGAGCAGTACTTC. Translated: CASSSGQLSYEQYF.

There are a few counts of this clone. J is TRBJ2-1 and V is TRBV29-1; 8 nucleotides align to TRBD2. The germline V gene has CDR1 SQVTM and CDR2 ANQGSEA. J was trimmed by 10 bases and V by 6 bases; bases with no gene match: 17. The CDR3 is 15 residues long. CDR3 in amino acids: CSVSGTRGFFGEQFF. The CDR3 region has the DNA TGCAGCGTGTCCGGGACTAGAGGGTTTTTTGGGGAGCAGTTCTTC.

This chain's CDR3 is CASSVTTSGRGSSYNEQFF. DNA for the CDR3: TGTGCCAGCAGCGTAACGACTAGCGGGAGAGGTAGCTCCTACAATGAGCAGTTCTTC. The chain combines TRBV9 with TRBJ2-1, with 12 bases identical to TRBD2. Germline trimming cut 1 base from V and 0 bases from J; bases unmatched to any gene: 8. Germline V gene lookup returns CDR1 SGDLS and CDR2 YYNGEE. This CDR3 has 19 residues.

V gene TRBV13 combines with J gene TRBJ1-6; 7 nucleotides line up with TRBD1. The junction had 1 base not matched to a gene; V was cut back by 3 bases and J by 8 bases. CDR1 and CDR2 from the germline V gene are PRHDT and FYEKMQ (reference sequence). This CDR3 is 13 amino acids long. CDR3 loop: CASSFDRDSPLHF. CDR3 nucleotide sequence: TGTGCCAGCAGCTTTGACAGGGATTCACCCCTCCACTTT.

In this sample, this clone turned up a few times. CDR3 amino acids: CASSYDLNSGANVLTF. CDR3 nucleotide sequence: TGCGCCAGCAGCTACGATCTTAACTCTGGGGCCAACGTCCTGACTTTC. This rearrangement joins TRBV5-1 to TRBJ2-6, with unresolved D. The CDR3 sequence is 16 residues long. The V and J ends lost 3 bases and 0 bases respectively, with 10 bases between them. Germline lookup yields CDR1 SGHRS and CDR2 YFSETQ.

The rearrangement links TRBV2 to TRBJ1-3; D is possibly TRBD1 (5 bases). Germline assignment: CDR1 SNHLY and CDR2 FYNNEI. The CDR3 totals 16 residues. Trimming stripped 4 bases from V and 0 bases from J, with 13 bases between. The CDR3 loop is CASSVPTVYSGNTIYF. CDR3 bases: TGTGCCAGCAGTGTCCCGACAGTCTACTCTGGAAACACCATATATTTT.

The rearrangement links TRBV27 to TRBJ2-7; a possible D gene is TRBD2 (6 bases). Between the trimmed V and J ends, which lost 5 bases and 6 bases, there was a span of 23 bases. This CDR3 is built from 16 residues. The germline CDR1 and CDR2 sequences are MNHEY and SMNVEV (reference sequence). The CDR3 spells CASSLHGGAPRGEQYF. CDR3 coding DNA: TGTGCCAGCAGTCTTCACGGCGGGGCTCCTCGAGGCGAGCAGTACTTC.

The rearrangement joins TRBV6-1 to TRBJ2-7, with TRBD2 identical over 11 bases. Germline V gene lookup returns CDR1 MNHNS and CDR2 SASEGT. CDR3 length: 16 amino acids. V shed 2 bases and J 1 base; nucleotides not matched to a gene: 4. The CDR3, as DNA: TGTGCCAGCAGTGAACCGGGACTAGCGGCGTCCTACGAGCAGTACTTC. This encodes CASSEPGLAASYEQYF.

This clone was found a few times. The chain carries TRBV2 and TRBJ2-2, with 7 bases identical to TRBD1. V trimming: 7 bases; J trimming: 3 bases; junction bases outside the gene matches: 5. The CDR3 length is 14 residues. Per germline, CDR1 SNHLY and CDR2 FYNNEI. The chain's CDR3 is CASTRGPDTGELFF. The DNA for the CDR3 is TGTGCCAGCACTAGGGGGCCGGACACCGGGGAGCTGTTTTTT.

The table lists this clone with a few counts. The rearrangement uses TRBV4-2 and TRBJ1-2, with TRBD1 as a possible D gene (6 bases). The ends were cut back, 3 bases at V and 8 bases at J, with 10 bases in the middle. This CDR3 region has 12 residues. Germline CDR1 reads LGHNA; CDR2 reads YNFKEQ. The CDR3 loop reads CASSQGGGGYTF. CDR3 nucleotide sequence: TGTGCCAGCAGCCAGGGCGGGGGCGGCTACACCTTC.

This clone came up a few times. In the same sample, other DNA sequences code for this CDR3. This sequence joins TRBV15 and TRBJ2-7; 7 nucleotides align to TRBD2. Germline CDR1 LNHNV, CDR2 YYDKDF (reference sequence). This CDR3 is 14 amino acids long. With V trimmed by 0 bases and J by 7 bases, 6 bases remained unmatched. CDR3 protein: CATSRDLDGGEQYF. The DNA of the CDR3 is TGTGCCACCAGCAGAGATCTAGACGGGGGGGAGCAGTACTTC.

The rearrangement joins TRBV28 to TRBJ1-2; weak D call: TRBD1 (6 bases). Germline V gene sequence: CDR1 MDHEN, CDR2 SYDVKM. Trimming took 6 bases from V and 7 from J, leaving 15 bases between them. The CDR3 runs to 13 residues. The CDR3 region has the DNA TGTGCCAGCAGGCGCCCGGGGGCGGGTGGCTACACCTTC. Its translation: CASRRPGAGGYTF.

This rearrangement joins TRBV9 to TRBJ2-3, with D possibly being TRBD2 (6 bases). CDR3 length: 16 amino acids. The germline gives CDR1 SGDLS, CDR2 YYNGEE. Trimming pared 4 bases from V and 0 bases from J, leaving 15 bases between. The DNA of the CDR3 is TGTGCCAGCAGCCTTTCTAGCGCCGCTAGCACAGATACGCAGTATTTT. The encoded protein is CASSLSSAASTDTQYF.

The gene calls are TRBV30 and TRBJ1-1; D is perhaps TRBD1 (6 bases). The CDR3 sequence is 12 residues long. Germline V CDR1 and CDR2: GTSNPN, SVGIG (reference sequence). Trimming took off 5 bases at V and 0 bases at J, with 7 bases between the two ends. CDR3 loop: CAWDRMNTEAFF. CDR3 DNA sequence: TGTGCCTGGGACAGGATGAACACTGAAGCTTTCTTT.

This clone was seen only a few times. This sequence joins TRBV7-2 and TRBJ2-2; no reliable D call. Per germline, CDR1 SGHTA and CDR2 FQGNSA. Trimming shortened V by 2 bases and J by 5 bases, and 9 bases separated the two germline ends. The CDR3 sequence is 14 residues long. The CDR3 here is CASSLWIQTGELFF. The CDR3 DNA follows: TGTGCCAGCAGCTTATGGATTCAAACCGGGGAGCTGTTTTTT.